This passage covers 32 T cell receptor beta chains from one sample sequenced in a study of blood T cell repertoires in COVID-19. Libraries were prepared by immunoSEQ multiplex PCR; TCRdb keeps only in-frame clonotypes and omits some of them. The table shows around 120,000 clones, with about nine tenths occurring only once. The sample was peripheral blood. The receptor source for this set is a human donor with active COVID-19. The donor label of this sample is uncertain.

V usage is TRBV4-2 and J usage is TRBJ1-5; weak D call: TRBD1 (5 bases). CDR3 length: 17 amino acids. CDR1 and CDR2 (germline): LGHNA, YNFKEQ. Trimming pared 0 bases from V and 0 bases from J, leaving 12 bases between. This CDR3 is CASSQEAGPYSNQPQHF. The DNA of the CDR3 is TGTGCCAGCAGCCAAGAGGCAGGGCCTTATAGCAATCAGCCCCAGCATTTT.

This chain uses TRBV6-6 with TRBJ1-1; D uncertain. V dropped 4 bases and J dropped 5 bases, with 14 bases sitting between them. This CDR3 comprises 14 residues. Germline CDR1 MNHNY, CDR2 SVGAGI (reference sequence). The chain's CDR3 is CASSFSEGLTEAFF. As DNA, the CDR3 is TGTGCCAGCAGTTTCTCGGAGGGTCTGACTGAAGCTTTCTTT.

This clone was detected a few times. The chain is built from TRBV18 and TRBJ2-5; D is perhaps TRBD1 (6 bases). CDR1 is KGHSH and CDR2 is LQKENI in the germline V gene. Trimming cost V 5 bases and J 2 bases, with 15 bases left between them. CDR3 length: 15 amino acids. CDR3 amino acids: CASSSLGASQETQYF. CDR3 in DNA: TGTGCCAGCTCAAGTCTGGGGGCATCGCAAGAGACCCAGTACTTC.

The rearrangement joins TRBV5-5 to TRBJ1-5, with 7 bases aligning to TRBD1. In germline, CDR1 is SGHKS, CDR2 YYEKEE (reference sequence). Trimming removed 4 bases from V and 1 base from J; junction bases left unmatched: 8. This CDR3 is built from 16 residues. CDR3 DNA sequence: TGTGCCAGCAGCCTGTTCCTGGGACAGAGCAATCAGCCCCAGCATTTT. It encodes CASSLFLGQSNQPQHF.

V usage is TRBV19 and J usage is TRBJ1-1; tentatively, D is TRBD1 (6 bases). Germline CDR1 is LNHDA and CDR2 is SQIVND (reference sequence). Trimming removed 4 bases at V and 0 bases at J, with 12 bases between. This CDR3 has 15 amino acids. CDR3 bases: TGTGCCAGTAGTACAACAGGGATATTGAACACTGAAGCTTTCTTT. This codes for CASSTTGILNTEAFF.

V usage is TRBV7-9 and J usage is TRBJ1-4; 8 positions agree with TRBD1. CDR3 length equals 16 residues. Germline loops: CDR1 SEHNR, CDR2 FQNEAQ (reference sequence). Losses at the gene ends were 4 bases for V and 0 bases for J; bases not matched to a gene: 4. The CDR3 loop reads CASSSDREATNEKLFF. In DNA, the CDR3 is TGTGCCAGCAGCTCGGACAGGGAGGCAACTAATGAAAAACTGTTTTTT. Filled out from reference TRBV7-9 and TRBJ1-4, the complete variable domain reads DTGVSQNPRHKITKRGQNVTFRCDPISEHNRLYWYRQTLGQGPEFLTYFQNEAQLEKSRLLSDRFSAERPKGSFSTLEIQRTEQGDSAMYLCASSSDREATNEKLFFGSGTQLSVL.

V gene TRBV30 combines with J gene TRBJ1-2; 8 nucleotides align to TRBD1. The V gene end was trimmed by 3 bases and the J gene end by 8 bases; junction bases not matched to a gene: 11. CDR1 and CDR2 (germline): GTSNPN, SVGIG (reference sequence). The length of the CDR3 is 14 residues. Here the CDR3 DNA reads TGTGCCTGGAGGGTTCGGGACAGGTCACGGGGCTACACCTTC. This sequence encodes CAWRVRDRSRGYTF.

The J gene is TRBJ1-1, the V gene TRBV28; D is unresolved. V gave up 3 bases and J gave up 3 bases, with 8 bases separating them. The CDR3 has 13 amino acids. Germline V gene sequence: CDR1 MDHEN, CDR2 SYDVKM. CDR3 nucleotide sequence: TGTGCCAGCAGTTTCAGGCAGGACACTGAAGCTTTCTTT. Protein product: CASSFRQDTEAFF.

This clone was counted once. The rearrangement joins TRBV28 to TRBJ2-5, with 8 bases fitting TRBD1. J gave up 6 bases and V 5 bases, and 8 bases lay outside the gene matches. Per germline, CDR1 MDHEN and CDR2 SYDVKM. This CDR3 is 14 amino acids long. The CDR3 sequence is CASSKSGQGKTQYF. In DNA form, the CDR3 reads TGTGCCAGCAGTAAAAGCGGACAGGGAAAGACCCAGTACTTC. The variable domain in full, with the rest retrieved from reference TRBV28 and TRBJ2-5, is DVKVTQSSRYLVKRTGEKVFLECVQDMDHENMFWYRQDPGLGLRLIYFSYDVKMKEKGDIPEGYSVSREKKERFSLILESASTNQTSMYLCASSKSGQGKTQYFGPGTRLLVL.

The CDR3 sequence: CASGLGGTTEAFF. The CDR3 coding sequence is TGTGCTAGTGGTTTGGGCGGGACCACTGAAGCTTTCTTT. The rearrangement links TRBV12-5 to TRBJ1-1; a possible D gene is TRBD1 (5 bases). CDR3 length: 13 residues. Germline CDR1 is LGHNT and CDR2 is FRNRAP. The germline V and J ends were trimmed by 1 base and 4 bases, with 7 bases remaining between them. Combining the CDR3 with reference TRBV12-5 and TRBJ1-1 gives the whole variable domain DARVTQTPRHKVTEMGQEVTMRCQPILGHNTVFWYRQTMMQGLELLAYFRNRAPLDDSGMPKDRFSAEMPDATLATLKIQPSEPRDSAVYFCASGLGGTTEAFFGQGTRLTVV.

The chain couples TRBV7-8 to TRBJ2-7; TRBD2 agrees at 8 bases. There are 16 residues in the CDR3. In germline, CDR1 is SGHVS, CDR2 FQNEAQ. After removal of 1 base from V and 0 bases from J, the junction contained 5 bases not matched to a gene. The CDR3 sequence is CASSLGGGGPSYEQYF. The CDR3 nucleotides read TGTGCCAGCAGCTTAGGTGGCGGGGGGCCCTCCTACGAGCAGTACTTC. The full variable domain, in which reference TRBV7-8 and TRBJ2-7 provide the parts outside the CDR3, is GAGVSQSPRYKVAKRGQDVALRCDPISGHVSLFWYQQALGQGPEFLTYFQNEAQLDKSGLPSDRFFAERPEGSVSTLKIQRTQQEDSAVYLCASSLGGGGPSYEQYFGPGTRLTVT.

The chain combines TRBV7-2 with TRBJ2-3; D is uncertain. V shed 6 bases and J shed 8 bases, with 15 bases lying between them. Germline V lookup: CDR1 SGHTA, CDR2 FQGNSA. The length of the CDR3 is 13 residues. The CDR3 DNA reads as TGTGCCAGCAGTCAAACTCCCTCGGTTACGCAGTATTTT. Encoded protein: CASSQTPSVTQYF.

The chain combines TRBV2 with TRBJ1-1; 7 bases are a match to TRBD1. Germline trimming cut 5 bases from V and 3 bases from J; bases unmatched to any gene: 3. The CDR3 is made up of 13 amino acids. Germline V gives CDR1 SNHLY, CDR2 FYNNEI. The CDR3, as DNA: TGTGCCAGCAGTATACAGGGGTACACTGAAGCTTTCTTT. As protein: CASSIQGYTEAFF.

In DNA form, the CDR3 reads TGTGCCAGCAGCCAACGGGGCGGGGCTGGGGCCAACGTCCTGACTTTC. Translating it yields CASSQRGGAGANVLTF. The chain links TRBV3-1 (or the pseudogene TRBV3-2) to TRBJ2-6; D is possibly TRBD2 (6 bases). V was trimmed by 2 bases and J by 2 bases, leaving 10 bases between them. CDR3 size: 16 residues. Germline assignment: CDR1 LGHDT and CDR2 YNNKEL (reference sequence).

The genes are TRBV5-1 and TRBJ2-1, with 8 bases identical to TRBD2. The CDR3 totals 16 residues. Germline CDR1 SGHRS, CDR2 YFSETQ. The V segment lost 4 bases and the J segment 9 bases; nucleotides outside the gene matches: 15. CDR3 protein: CASSLGSGTSTREQFF. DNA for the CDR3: TGCGCCAGCAGCCTCGGCTCCGGGACTAGTACACGTGAGCAGTTCTTC.

CDR3 nucleotides: TGTGCCAGCAGGTGGGACAGGAGCTCCTATAATTCACCCCTCCACTTT. Protein sequence: CASRWDRSSYNSPLHF. This sequence joins TRBV2 and TRBJ1-6, with 8 bases aligning to TRBD1. This CDR3 comprises 16 residues. Unmatched junction bases numbered 4, after V lost 6 bases and J lost 0 bases. CDR1 SNHLY and CDR2 FYNNEI come from the germline V gene.

CDR3 in DNA: TGTGCCATCAGTGAGGCACGACAGGGGGCGAACACTGAAGCTTTCTTT. It codes for CAISEARQGANTEAFF. The rearrangement uses TRBV10-3 and TRBJ1-1, with 10 bases matching TRBD1. Unmatched junction bases numbered 4, after V lost 2 bases and J lost 1 base. This CDR3 is 16 amino acids long. Per the germline V gene, CDR1 is ENHRY and CDR2 is SYGVKD.

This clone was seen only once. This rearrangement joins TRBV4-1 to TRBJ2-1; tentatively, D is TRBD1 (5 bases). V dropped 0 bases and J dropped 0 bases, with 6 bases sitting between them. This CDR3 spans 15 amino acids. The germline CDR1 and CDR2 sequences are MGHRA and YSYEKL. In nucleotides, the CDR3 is TGCGCCAGCAGCCAAGAGGGGCTCTCCTACAATGAGCAGTTCTTC. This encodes CASSQEGLSYNEQFF.

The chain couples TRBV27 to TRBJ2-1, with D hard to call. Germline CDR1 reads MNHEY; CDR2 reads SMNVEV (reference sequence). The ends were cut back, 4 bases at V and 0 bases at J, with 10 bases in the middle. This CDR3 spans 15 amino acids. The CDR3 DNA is TGTGCCAGCAGTTCACTGAGGAGCTCCTACAATGAGCAGTTCTTC. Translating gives CASSSLRSSYNEQFF.

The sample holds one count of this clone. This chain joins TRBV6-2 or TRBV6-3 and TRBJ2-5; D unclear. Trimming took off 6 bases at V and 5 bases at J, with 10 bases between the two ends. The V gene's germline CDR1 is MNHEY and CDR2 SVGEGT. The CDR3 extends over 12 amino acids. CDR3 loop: CASSLVLETQYF. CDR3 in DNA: TGTGCCAGCAGCCTAGTCCTCGAGACCCAGTACTTC.

CDR3 loop: CATSRDRGGGTEAFF. The CDR3 DNA is TGTGCCACCAGCAGAGATAGAGGGGGGGGCACTGAAGCTTTCTTT. The chain links TRBV15 to TRBJ1-1; tentative D call: TRBD1 (6 bases). Germline assignment: CDR1 LNHNV and CDR2 YYDKDF (reference sequence). The CDR3 spans 15 residues. The V end was cut by 0 bases, the J end by 4 bases, with 12 bases between. The whole variable domain, remainder taken from reference TRBV15 and TRBJ1-1, is DAMVIQNPRYQVTQFGKPVTLSCSQTLNHNVMYWYQQKSSQAPKLLFHYYDKDFNNEADTPDNFQSRRPNTSFCFLDIRSPGLGDTAMYLCATSRDRGGGTEAFFGQGTRLTVV.

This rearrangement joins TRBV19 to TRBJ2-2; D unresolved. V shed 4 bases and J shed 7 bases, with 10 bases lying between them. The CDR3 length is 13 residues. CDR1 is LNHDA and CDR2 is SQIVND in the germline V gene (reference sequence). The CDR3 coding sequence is TGTGCCAGTAGTACCCACTACGGCGGGGAGCTGTTTTTT. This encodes CASSTHYGGELFF.

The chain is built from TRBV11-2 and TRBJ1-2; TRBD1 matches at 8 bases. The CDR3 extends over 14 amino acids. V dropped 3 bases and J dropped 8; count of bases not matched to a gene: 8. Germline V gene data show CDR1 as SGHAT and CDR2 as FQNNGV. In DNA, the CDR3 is TGTGCCAGCAGCTTCGAGACAGGGGTTGGAGGCTACACCTTC. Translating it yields CASSFETGVGGYTF.

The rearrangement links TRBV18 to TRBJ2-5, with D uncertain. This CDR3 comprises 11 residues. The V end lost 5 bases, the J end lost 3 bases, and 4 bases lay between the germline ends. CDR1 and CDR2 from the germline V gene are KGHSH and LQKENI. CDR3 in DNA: TGTGCCAGCTCAGCGAAAGAGACCCAGTACTTC. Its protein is CASSAKETQYF.

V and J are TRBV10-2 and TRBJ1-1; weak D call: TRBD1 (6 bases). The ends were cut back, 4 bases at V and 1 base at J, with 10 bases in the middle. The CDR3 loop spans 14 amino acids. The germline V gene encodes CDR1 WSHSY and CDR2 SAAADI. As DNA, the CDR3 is TGCGCCAGCAGTGTCAACAGGGCGAACACTGAAGCTTTCTTT. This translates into CASSVNRANTEAFF.

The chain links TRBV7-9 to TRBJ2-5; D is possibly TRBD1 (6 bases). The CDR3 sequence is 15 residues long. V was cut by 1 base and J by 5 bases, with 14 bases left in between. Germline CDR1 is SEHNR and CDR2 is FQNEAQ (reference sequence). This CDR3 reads CASSLDLQGGETQYF. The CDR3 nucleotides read TGTGCCAGCAGCTTAGATCTACAGGGTGGGGAGACCCAGTACTTC.

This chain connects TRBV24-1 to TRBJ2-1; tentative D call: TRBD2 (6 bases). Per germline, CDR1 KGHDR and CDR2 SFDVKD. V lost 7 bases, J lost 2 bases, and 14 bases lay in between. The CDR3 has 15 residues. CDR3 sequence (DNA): TGTGCCACCAGGCTCTCCGGGAGTCCCTACAATGAGCAGTTCTTC. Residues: CATRLSGSPYNEQFF.

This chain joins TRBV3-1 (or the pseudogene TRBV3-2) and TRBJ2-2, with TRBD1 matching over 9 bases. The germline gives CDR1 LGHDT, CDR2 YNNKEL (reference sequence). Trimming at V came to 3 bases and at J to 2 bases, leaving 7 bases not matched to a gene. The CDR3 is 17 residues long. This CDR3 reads CASSHNPGQGNTGELFF. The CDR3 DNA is TGTGCCAGCAGCCACAATCCGGGACAGGGAAACACCGGGGAGCTGTTTTTT.

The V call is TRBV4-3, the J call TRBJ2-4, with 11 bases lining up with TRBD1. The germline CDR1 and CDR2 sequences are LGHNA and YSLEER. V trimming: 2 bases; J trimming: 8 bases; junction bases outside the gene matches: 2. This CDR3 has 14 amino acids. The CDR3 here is CASSQPGQGDIQYF. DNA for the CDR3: TGCGCCAGCAGCCAACCGGGACAGGGGGACATTCAGTACTTC.

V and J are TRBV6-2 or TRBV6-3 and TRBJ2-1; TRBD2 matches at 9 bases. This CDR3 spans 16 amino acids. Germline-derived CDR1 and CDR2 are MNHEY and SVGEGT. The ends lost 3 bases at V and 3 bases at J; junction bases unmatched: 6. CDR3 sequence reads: CASSYHSGGGYNEQFF. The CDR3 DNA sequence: TGTGCCAGCAGTTATCATAGCGGGGGCGGCTACAATGAGCAGTTCTTC.

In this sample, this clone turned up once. The CDR3 sequence: CASSYCGGQGYDYGYTF. In DNA form, the CDR3 reads TGTGCCAGCAGTTACTGCGGGGGACAGGGTTACGACTATGGCTACACCTTC. The chain combines TRBV6-7 with TRBJ1-2, with TRBD1 identical over 9 bases. Being an ORF, TRBV6-7 has a function that is uncertain. V lost 1 base and J lost 3; bases outside the gene matches: 9. The CDR3 runs to 17 residues.

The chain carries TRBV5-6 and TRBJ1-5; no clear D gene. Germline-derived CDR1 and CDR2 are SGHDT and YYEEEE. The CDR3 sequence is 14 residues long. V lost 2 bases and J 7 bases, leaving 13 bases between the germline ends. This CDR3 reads CASSFGTDGQPQHF. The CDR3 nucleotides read TGTGCCAGCAGCTTTGGCACAGACGGCCAGCCCCAGCATTTT. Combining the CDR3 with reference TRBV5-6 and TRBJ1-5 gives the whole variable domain DAGVTQSPTHLIKTRGQQVTLRCSPKSGHDTVSWYQQALGQGPQFIFQYYEEEERQRGNFPDRFSGHQFPNYSSELNVNALLLGDSALYLCASSFGTDGQPQHFGDGTRLSIL.